This T cell receptor (beta chain) was recovered during a study of a mutant IDH1 vaccine in newly diagnosed glioma. Time point described: week 23, last vaccination. Every single dose of the vaccine, 300 ug of mutant IDH1 20-mer peptide, came with topical imiquimod. A word on this clone: As yet, its antigen is unknown.

CDR3 length equals 13 residues. J was trimmed by 5 bases and V by 11 bases; bases with no gene match: 8. CDR1 MNHNS and CDR2 SASEGT come from the germline V gene. TCRdb's table, derived via immunoSEQ multiplex PCR, lists solely in-frame clones and lacks some. The data show some 31,000 clones, 80% seen once. V is TRBV6-1 and J is TRBJ2-5, with 10 nucleotides matching TRBD1. The source of this sequence is a woman aged 18-35 years with glioma. The input for sequencing was PBMCs, taken from a glioma patient whose treatment included an IDH1 peptide vaccine. The CDR3 DNA reads TGTGCCGGAGACAGGGGGCTCGGGGAGACCCAGTACTTC. Protein product: CAGDRGLGETQYF.